This T cell receptor beta chain was documented in a study of CD8 T cells in Susac syndrome. The authors reverse transcribed roughly 0.45 to 1 ug RNA with random hexamers. With immunoSEQ multiplex PCR, TCR beta CDR3 was amplified across 54 Vbeta and 13 Jbeta. TCRdb recomputed calls from the immunoSEQ multiplex PCR reads with MiXCR, one row per CDR3 protein. The sample carries 100,000 to 150,000 distinct CDR3 sequences, around 94% recorded once. Trimming left V 5 bases short and J 8 bases short, with 20 bases between. The CDR3 is made up of 15 amino acids. Germline CDR1 and CDR2: SNHLY and FYNNEI. Sequencing input: CD4+ T cells from PBMCs. The J gene is TRBJ2-3, the V gene TRBV2; the D gene is possibly TRBD2 (5 bases). The sequence came from a human donor in good health. The CDR3 reads CASSLRLTGLGTQYF. CDR3 bases: TGTGCCAGCAGTCTCAGACTAACTGGGTTGGGTACGCAGTATTTT.